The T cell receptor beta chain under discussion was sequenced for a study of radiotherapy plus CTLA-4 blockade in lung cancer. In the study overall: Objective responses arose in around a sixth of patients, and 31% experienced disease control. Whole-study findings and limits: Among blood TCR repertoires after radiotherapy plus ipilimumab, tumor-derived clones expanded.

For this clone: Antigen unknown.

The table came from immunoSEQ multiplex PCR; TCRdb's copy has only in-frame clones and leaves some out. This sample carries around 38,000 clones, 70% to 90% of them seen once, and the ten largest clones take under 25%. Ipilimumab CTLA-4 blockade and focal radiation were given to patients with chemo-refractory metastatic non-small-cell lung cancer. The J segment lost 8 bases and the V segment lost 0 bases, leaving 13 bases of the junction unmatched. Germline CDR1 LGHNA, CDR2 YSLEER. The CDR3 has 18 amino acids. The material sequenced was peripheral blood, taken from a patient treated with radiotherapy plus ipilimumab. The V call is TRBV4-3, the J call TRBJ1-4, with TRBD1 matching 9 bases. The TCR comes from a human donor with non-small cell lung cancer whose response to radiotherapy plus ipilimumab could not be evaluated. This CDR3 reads CASSQDLGSRDRDEKLFF. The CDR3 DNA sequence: TGCGCCAGCAGCCAAGATTTGGGGAGCCGGGACAGGGACGAAAAACTGTTTTTT.